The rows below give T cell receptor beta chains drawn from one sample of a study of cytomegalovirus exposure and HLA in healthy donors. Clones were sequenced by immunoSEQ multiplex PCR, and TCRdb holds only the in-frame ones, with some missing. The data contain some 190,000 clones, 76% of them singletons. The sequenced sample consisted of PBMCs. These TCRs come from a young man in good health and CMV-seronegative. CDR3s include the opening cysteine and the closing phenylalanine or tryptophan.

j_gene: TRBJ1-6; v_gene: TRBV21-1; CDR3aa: CASSRSDRSQRSSYNSPLHF
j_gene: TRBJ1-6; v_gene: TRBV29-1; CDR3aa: CSVQQGVDSPLHF
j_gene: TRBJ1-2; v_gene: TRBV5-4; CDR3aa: CASSFDGPRNLLNYGYTF
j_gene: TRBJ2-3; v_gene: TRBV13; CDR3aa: CASSFLLAGDPLLPDTQYF
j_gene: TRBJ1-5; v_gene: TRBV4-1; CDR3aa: CASSPPQWGQGYQPQHF
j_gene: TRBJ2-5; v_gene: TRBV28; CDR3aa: CASSLYGLQETQYF
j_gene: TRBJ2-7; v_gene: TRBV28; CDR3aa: CASSSRQGKVYF
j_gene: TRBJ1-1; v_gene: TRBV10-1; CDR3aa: CASTICRDSDFIGAFF
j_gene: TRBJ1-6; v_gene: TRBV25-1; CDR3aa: CASSEPHLGSPLHF
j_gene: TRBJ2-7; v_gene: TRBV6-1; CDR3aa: CASSLDRTTYEQYF
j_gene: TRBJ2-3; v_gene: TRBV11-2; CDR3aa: CASSSEVLAGYTDTQYF
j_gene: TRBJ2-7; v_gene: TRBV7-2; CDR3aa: CASSLEGGPNYEQYF
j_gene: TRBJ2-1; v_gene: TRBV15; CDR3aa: CATSRDRGQGNEQFF
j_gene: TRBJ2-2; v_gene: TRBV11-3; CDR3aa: CASSATGWGSTGELFF
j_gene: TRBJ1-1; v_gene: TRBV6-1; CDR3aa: CASSVQSLNTEAFF
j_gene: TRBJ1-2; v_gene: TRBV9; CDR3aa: CASSVGGTEGYGYTF
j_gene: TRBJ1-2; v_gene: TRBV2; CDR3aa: CASRSGQVGQDGYTF
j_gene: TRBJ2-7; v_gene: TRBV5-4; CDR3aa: CASSSGQRATYEQYF
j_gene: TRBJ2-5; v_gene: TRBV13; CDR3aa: CASSRVGGETQYF
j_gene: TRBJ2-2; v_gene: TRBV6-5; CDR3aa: CASSRGAGGTGELFF
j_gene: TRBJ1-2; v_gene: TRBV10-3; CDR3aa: CAISDSGDGYTF
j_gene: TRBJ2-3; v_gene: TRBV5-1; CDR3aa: CASSLVQRNTDTQYF
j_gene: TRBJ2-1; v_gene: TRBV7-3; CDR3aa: CASRAGAGANLNEQFF
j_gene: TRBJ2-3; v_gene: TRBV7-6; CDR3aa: CASSLGVTDTQYF
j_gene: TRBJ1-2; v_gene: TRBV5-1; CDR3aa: CASRGDRAHGYTF
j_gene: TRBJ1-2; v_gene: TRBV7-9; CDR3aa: CALSTGGGYTF
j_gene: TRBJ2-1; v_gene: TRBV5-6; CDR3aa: CASSGTGGEQFF
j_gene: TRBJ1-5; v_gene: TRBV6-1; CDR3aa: CASSEEWGDGEVPQHF
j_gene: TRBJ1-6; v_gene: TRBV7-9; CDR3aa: CASSPAGGNSPLHF
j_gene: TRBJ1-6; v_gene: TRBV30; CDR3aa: CAWRTGGNSPLHF
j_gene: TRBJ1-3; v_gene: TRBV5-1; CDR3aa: CASTSGGETGNTIYF
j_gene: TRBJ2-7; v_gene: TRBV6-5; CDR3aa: CASSRTGILSYEQYF
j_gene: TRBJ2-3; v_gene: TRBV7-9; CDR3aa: CASSSSGSTDTQYF
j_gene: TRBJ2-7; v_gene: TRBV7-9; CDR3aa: CASSFSGGSYEQYF
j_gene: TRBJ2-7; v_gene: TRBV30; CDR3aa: CAWSVSSGPYEQYF
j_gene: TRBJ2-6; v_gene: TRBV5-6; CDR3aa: CASSLVAGQGGSGANVLTF
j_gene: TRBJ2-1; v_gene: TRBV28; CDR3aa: CASSFGQGALLNEQFF
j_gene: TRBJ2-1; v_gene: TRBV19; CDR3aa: CASSIFGDSAYNEQFF
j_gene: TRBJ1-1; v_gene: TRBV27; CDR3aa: CASSLSPSFNTEAFF
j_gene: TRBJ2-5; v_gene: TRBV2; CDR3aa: CATSSSTIGGQETQYF
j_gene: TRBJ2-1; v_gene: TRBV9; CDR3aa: CASSPAGEKRYEQFF
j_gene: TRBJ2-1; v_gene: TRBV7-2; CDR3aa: CASSLGGARGHRFNEQFF
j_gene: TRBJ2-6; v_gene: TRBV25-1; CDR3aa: CASRPPGNGANVLTF
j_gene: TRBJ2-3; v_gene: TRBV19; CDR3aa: CASSDRDSSTDTQYF
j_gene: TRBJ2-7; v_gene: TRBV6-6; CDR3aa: CASSYSGGAREQYF
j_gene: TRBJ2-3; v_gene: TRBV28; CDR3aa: CASSLFGRRAGGGDTQYF
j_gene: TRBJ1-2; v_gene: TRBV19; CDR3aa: CASSISSGQGNYGYTF
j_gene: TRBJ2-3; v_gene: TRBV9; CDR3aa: CASSVEGLAGYGTDTQYF
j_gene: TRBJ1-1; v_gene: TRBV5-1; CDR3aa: CASSGTGPRYTEAFF
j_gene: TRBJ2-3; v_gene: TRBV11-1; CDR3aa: CASSLLGAISTDTQYF
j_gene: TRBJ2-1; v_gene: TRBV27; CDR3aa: CASSPSGRRNEQFF